The present T cell receptor beta chain was sequenced within a study of cytomegalovirus exposure and HLA in healthy donors. Study summary: Researchers previously reported finding fewer than 140 million unique TCR beta sequences from about 200 million T cells. Study-level points and caveats: Analysis performed later found roughly 17,000 TCR beta sequences associated with HLA alleles at 0.05 false discovery rate. Several of the most significant clusters appeared linked to common viral pathogens, based on a later analysis. In presence/absence analyses, roughly uniform sequencing depth across donors was assumed.

PCR employed 60 Vbeta and 13 Jbeta primers. Assay used: immunoSEQ multiplex PCR; TCRdb lists only in-frame clones, some missing. The table includes about 240,000 clones, roughly 80% detected once. Germline values: CDR1 LGHNT, CDR2 FRNRAP. Trimming shortened V by 3 bases and J by 2 bases, and 21 bases separated the two germline ends. The CDR3 totals 18 residues. To note about this clone: No antigen is known for it.

The chain recombines TRBV12-5 with TRBJ2-3, with D maybe TRBD1 (5 bases). This clonotype originated in a woman in her forties in good health and CMV-seropositive. The sample was PBMCs. In DNA, the CDR3 is TGTGCTAGTGGTTTCAGAGGTGGTGGATCAGGGTCCACAGATACGCAGTATTTT. Its protein product is CASGFRGGGSGSTDTQYF. The variable domain in full, with the rest retrieved from reference TRBV12-5 and TRBJ2-3, is DARVTQTPRHKVTEMGQEVTMRCQPILGHNTVFWYRQTMMQGLELLAYFRNRAPLDDSGMPKDRFSAEMPDATLATLKIQPSEPRDSAVYFCASGFRGGGSGSTDTQYFGPGTRLTVL.